The next 21 T cell receptor beta chains were all read from a single sample in a study of blood T cell repertoires in COVID-19. Repertoires were generated with immunoSEQ multiplex PCR, while TCRdb's copy carries only in-frame clones and drops some. Of about 260,000 clones listed, 70% to 85% are singletons. The sequenced material came from peripheral blood. The receptors originated from a woman aged 80 or over with acute or convalescent COVID-19.

This chain joins TRBV7-9 and TRBJ1-2; a possible D gene is TRBD1 (6 bases). Germline loops: CDR1 SEHNR, CDR2 FQNEAQ (reference sequence). Trimming pared 4 bases from V and 3 bases from J, leaving 12 bases between. The CDR3 consists of 14 residues. The CDR3 sequence is CASSSTGTDYGYTF. In DNA, the CDR3 is TGTGCCAGCAGCTCCACAGGGACGGACTATGGCTACACCTTC.

The rearrangement joins TRBV7-3 to TRBJ2-3, with 11 bases matching TRBD2. In germline, CDR1 is SGHTA, CDR2 FQGTGA. The V gene end was trimmed by 1 base and the J gene end by 7 bases; junction bases not matched to a gene: 7. The CDR3 consists of 16 residues. For the CDR3, the DNA is TGTGCCAGCAGCTTAAGTCCTAGCGGGGGGACTTATACGCAGTATTTT. Its protein product is CASSLSPSGGTYTQYF. The full variable domain, in which reference TRBV7-3 and TRBJ2-3 provide the parts outside the CDR3, is GAGVSQTPSNKVTEKGKYVELRCDPISGHTALYWYRQSLGQGPEFLIYFQGTGAADDSGLPNDRFFAVRPEGSVSTLKIQRTERGDSAVYLCASSLSPSGGTYTQYFGPGTRLTVL.

The chain has TRBV5-1 and TRBJ2-7; TRBD1 might be the D (6 bases). The CDR3 is 15 residues long. Germline assignment: CDR1 SGHRS and CDR2 YFSETQ. Trimming removed 0 bases at V and 0 bases at J, with 10 bases between. The CDR3 reads CASSLAAGVSYEQYF. The CDR3 coding sequence is TGCGCCAGCAGCTTGGCCGCAGGGGTCTCCTACGAGCAGTACTTC.

This clone has a single count. CDR3 loop: CASSSRGLLGETQYF. The DNA for the CDR3 is TGTGCCAGCAGCTCCAGGGGGCTCCTAGGGGAGACCCAGTACTTC. V and J are TRBV7-3 and TRBJ2-5; 8 bases are shared with TRBD1. There are 15 residues in the CDR3. Germline CDR1 SGHTA, CDR2 FQGTGA. Losses at the gene ends were 4 bases for V and 5 bases for J; bases not matched to a gene: 9.

The chain recombines TRBV18 with TRBJ2-3; 9 bases agree with TRBD2. The V gene's germline CDR1 is KGHSH and CDR2 LQKENI. The CDR3 totals 18 residues. The V gene end was trimmed by 5 bases and the J gene end by 3 bases; junction bases not matched to a gene: 15. The CDR3 loop is CASSSTGRLAGITDTQYF. CDR3 bases: TGTGCCAGCTCATCAACCGGTCGGCTAGCGGGAATTACAGATACGCAGTATTTT.

About this clone itself: Other nucleotide sequences from this sample produce the same CDR3. The chain links TRBV10-3 to TRBJ2-7, with D tentatively TRBD2 (5 bases). CDR1 and CDR2 (germline): ENHRY, SYGVKD. The CDR3 spans 13 residues. Trimming shortened V by 3 bases and J by 0 bases, and 6 bases separated the two germline ends. The DNA of the CDR3 is TGTGCCATCAGTGAACGGGGCTCCTACGAGCAGTACTTC. Its protein is CAISERGSYEQYF.

This chain joins TRBV28 and TRBJ2-5; tentative D call: TRBD2 (6 bases). This CDR3 has 16 residues. Germline CDR1 is MDHEN and CDR2 is SYDVKM. The ends were cut back, 3 bases at V and 2 bases at J, with 16 bases in the middle. This CDR3 reads CASSLGLASLQETQYF. CDR3 nucleotides: TGTGCCAGCAGTTTGGGGCTAGCGAGTTTACAAGAGACCCAGTACTTC.

This chain connects TRBV19 to TRBJ2-7, with 12 bases aligning to TRBD1. The germline V gene has CDR1 LNHDA and CDR2 SQIVND (reference sequence). J was trimmed by 10 bases and V by 6 bases; bases with no gene match: 10. The CDR3 has 14 amino acids. The CDR3 here is CASRPKGQGAFQYF. The CDR3, as DNA: TGTGCCAGTAGGCCTAAGGGACAGGGGGCGTTCCAGTACTTC.

This clone was seen only once. The rearrangement joins TRBV19 to TRBJ2-5; D may be TRBD1 (6 bases). Germline-derived CDR1 and CDR2 are LNHDA and SQIVND (reference sequence). The CDR3 has 15 residues. Trimming removed 4 bases from V and 5 bases from J, with 17 bases in between. DNA for the CDR3: TGTGCCAGTAGTAGCGCATGGGGGCGCTGGGAGACCCAGTACTTC. It is translated as CASSSAWGRWETQYF.

About this clone: This CDR3 is also generated by other DNA sequences in the sample. The gene calls are TRBV14 and TRBJ1-2; tentative D call: TRBD1 (5 bases). The CDR3 length is 13 residues. Deletions cut 1 base from V and 7 bases from J, with 10 bases between. Germline lookup yields CDR1 SGHDN and CDR2 FVKESK. The DNA for the CDR3 is TGTGCCAGCAGCCAAGTTCCGGGGGGTGGCTACACCTTC. The encoded protein is CASSQVPGGGYTF.

The chain is built from TRBV7-6 and TRBJ1-5; D uncertain. The CDR3 is made up of 16 amino acids. Germline V gene sequence: CDR1 SGHVS, CDR2 FNYEAQ. The V gene lost 1 base and the J gene lost 0 bases, with 10 bases spanning the gap. CDR3 sequence: CASSLGPPGSNQPQHF. CDR3 DNA sequence: TGTGCCAGCAGCTTAGGGCCACCGGGTAGCAATCAGCCCCAGCATTTT.

This clone was seen just once. V gene TRBV6-2 or TRBV6-3 combines with J gene TRBJ2-5; the match to TRBD1 covers 10 bases. The length of the CDR3 is 14 residues. The germline V gene has CDR1 MNHEY and CDR2 SVGEGT. Unmatched junction bases numbered 5, after V lost 5 bases and J lost 5 bases. The CDR3 DNA sequence: TGTGCCAGCAGTGCGACAGGGGGCTGGGAGACCCAGTACTTC. Translated: CASSATGGWETQYF.

The CDR3 nucleotides are TGTGCCAGCAGTTTAGAGGGGGCTAGAGGCTACACCTTC. Protein product: CASSLEGARGYTF. The chain uses TRBV28 and TRBJ1-2; the match to TRBD1 covers 7 bases. V lost 2 bases and J lost 8; bases outside the gene matches: 5. Germline values: CDR1 MDHEN, CDR2 SYDVKM. The CDR3 runs to 13 residues.

This chain connects TRBV15 to TRBJ1-6; 7 nucleotides line up with TRBD1. Looked up from germline, CDR1 is LNHNV and CDR2 is YYDKDF (reference sequence). The junction had 10 bases not matched to a gene; V was cut back by 8 bases and J by 9 bases. The CDR3 is 14 amino acids. The CDR3 DNA reads TGTGCCACCGCCGTGGAGGGGGCAGGTTCACCCCTCCACTTT. Residues: CATAVEGAGSPLHF.

This chain connects TRBV19 to TRBJ2-1, with a tentative D call TRBD2 (6 bases). The germline V gene has CDR1 LNHDA and CDR2 SQIVND (reference sequence). This CDR3 contains 16 residues. V lost 5 bases, J lost 6 bases, and 20 bases lay in between. CDR3: CASSSPRSGLSNEQFF. CDR3 nucleotide sequence: TGTGCCAGTAGTTCCCCGCGGAGCGGGCTAAGCAATGAGCAGTTCTTC.

This chain joins TRBV7-9 and TRBJ2-2; 12 positions agree with TRBD2. The V gene's germline CDR1 is SEHNR and CDR2 FQNEAQ (reference sequence). The V segment lost 0 bases and the J segment 7 bases; nucleotides outside the gene matches: 9. CDR3 size: 18 residues. The CDR3 DNA reads as TGTGCCAGCAGCTTAGCGAGGTTGACTAGCGGGAGCGGCGGGGAGCTGTTTTTT. It yields the protein CASSLARLTSGSGGELFF.

This chain connects TRBV19 to TRBJ1-5; D unresolved. V lost 9 bases, J lost 3 bases, and 3 bases lay in between. Germline assignment: CDR1 LNHDA and CDR2 SQIVND (reference sequence). The CDR3 runs to 10 residues. The CDR3 DNA sequence: TGTGCCAGCAACAATCAGCCCCAGCATTTT. Translation: CASNNQPQHF.

The V gene is TRBV11-2, the J gene TRBJ2-3; weak D call: TRBD2 (5 bases). This CDR3 contains 15 residues. The V and J ends lost 3 bases and 4 bases respectively, with 14 bases between them. Germline lookup yields CDR1 SGHAT and CDR2 FQNNGV. The CDR3 bases are TGTGCCAGCAGCTTTCGAGGGTCTCAGGCAGATACGCAGTATTTT. It specifies CASSFRGSQADTQYF.

The V and J genes are TRBV10-3 and TRBJ1-1, with TRBD1 identical over 7 bases. Unmatched junction bases numbered 8, after V lost 10 bases and J lost 0 bases. Germline V lookup: CDR1 ENHRY, CDR2 SYGVKD. The CDR3 is made up of 14 amino acids. The CDR3 spells CASAKGALNTEAFF. The CDR3 DNA reads as TGTGCCAGCGCCAAGGGGGCCTTGAACACTGAAGCTTTCTTT.

The chain has TRBV7-6 and TRBJ2-3, with D possibly matching TRBD1 (5 bases). CDR3 length: 15 amino acids. V lost 5 bases to trimming and J lost 0 bases, with 12 bases between them. Germline V gene lookup returns CDR1 SGHVS and CDR2 FNYEAQ. CDR3 in DNA: TGTGCCAGCAGCCTACAGGAAATTAGCACAGATACGCAGTATTTT. As protein: CASSLQEISTDTQYF.

CDR3 coding DNA: TGCGCCAGCAGCGCCGGGTGGCAGGGGGCGCACGAGCAGTACTTC. Residues: CASSAGWQGAHEQYF. This sequence joins TRBV5-1 and TRBJ2-7, with 8 bases fitting TRBD1. The CDR3 is 15 amino acids. The germline V gene has CDR1 SGHRS and CDR2 YFSETQ. Losses at the gene ends were 4 bases for V and 5 bases for J; bases not matched to a gene: 11.